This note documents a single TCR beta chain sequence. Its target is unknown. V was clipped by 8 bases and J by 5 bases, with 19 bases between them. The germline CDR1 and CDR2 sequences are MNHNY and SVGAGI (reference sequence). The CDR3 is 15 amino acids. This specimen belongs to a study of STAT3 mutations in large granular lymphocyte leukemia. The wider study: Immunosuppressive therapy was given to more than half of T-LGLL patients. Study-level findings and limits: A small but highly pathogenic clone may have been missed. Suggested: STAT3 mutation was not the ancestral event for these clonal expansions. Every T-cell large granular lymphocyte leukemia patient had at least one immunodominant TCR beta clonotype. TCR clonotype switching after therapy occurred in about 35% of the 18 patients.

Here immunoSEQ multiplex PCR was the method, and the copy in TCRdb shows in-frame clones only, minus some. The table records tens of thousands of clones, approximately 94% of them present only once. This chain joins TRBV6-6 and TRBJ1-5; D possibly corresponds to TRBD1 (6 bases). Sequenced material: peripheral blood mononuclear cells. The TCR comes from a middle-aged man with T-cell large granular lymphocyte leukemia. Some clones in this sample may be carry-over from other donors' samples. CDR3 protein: CASRVREQGHQPQHF. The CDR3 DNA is TGTGCCAGCCGAGTTAGGGAACAGGGCCATCAGCCCCAGCATTTT.